Listed here are 6 T cell receptor beta chains from one sample, sequenced in a study of T cells in Graves' hyperthyroidism and ophthalmopathy. Researchers took RNA transcripts and amplified the TCR beta CDR3 regions from them. The HTBI primer set was used in a first-round RT-PCR of the TCR CDR3. One entry per CDR3 protein results from TCRdb running MiXCR on the multiplex PCR reads. The table has a few hundred thousand distinct CDR3 sequences, roughly a sixth seen once; the top ten hold roughly 29%. Source material: blood. All receptors come from a woman aged 25 to 39 with Graves' ophthalmopathy.

V and J are TRBV2 and TRBJ2-7, with D possibly being TRBD1 (5 bases). V was trimmed by 10 bases and J by 4 bases, leaving 17 bases between them. The germline V gene has CDR1 SNHLY and CDR2 FYNNEI. The CDR3 has 13 residues. CDR3 nucleotides: TGTGCCACTGGGGCAGGGATAATATACGAGCAGTACTTC. Translation gives CATGAGIIYEQYF.

This clonotype was detected many times. This chain uses TRBV5-1 with TRBJ2-1; D uncertain. Trimming took off 3 bases at V and 7 bases at J, with 11 bases between the two ends. Germline loops: CDR1 SGHRS, CDR2 YFSETQ. This CDR3 has 13 residues. CDR3 amino acids: CASSSETANEQFF. The CDR3 DNA follows: TGCGCCAGCAGCTCCGAGACCGCTAATGAGCAGTTCTTC.

This clonotype has just a few counts. CDR3: CASYLVEQYF. The CDR3 region has the DNA TGTGCCAGCTATCTAGTCGAGCAGTACTTC. The V and J genes are TRBV27 and TRBJ2-7; no firm D call. The length of the CDR3 is 10 residues. Looked up from germline, CDR1 is MNHEY and CDR2 is SMNVEV (reference sequence). V lost 8 bases and J 6 bases, leaving 8 bases between the germline ends.

This clonotype was seen repeatedly, ten times or more. This sequence joins TRBV20-1 and TRBJ2-1; no reliable D call. Trimming pared 0 bases from V and 3 bases from J, leaving 15 bases between. The germline gives CDR1 DFQATT, CDR2 SNEGSKA (reference sequence). The CDR3 covers 16 residues. CDR3 loop: CSARDPNLGFYNEQFF. The DNA of the CDR3 is TGCAGTGCTAGAGACCCGAACTTGGGGTTCTACAATGAGCAGTTCTTC.

This clonotype was counted only a few times. This chain joins TRBV28 and TRBJ1-3; D remains ambiguous. This CDR3 is 17 amino acids long. V was trimmed by 4 bases and J by 0 bases, leaving 16 bases between them. CDR1 MDHEN and CDR2 SYDVKM come from the germline V gene. The CDR3 protein is CASSSLHTPDSGNTIYF. CDR3 in DNA: TGTGCCAGCAGTTCTCTACACACCCCAGACTCTGGAAACACCATATATTTT.

Many counts were recorded for this clonotype. The genes are TRBV11-1 and TRBJ1-3; D is unresolved. The CDR3 contains 11 residues. Germline CDR1 is SGHAT and CDR2 is FQDESV (reference sequence). Trimming stripped 4 bases from V and 11 bases from J, with 9 bases between. Written as DNA, the CDR3 is TGTGCCAGCAGCTCGGTTACAGCCATATATTTT. This encodes CASSSVTAIYF.